The source of this T cell receptor beta chain is a study of blood T cell repertoires in COVID-19. On the study more broadly: Samples representing acute and convalescent COVID-19 were sourced from the United States, Italy and Spain. From T cells, B-cell-depleted T cells, or PBMCs came the material, which was cDNA or gDNA.

In the source study's methods: Estimates of nucleated cell counts were drawn from the amplification of reference gene primers. The repertoire was sequenced with immunoSEQ multiplex PCR; TCRdb's copy has only in-frame clones and lacks some. That table gives V, J and clone size, and the DNA gave D and trimming. The top ten hold roughly 8.7% of the sample, which has around 250,000 clones, around four fifths seen once. Between the trimmed V and J ends, which lost 0 bases and 5 bases, there was a span of 14 bases. The CDR3 length is 16 residues. Germline CDR1 is SGHNT and CDR2 is YENEEA. This TCR derives from a man aged 40-49 years with active or convalescent COVID-19. The sample taken for sequencing was peripheral blood. V gene TRBV11-3 combines with J gene TRBJ2-1, with D perhaps TRBD1 (6 bases). As DNA, the CDR3 is TGTGCCAGCAGCTTAGAGGGGTGGGGGCCCAACAATGAGCAGTTCTTC. Its translation is CASSLEGWGPNNEQFF.